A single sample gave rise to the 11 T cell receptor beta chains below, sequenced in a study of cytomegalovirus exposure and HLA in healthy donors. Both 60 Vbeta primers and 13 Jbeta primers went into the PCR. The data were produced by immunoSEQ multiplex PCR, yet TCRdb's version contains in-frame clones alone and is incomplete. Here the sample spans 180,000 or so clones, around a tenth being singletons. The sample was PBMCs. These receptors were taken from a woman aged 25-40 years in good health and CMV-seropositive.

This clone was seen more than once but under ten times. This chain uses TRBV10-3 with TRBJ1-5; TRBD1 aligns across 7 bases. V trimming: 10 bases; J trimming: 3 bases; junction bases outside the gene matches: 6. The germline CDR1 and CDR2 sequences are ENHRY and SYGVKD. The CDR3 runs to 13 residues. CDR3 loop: CATGDSHNQPQHF. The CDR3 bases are TGTGCCACCGGGGACAGCCACAATCAGCCCCAGCATTTT.

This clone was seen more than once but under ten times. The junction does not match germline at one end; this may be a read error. This CDR3 reads CSARAGTSLGF. CDR3 sequence (DNA): TGCAGTGCTAGAGCCGGGACTAGCCTAGGGTTC. The chain is built from TRBV20-1 and TRBJ2-4; TRBD2 matches 9 bases. CDR1 DFQATT and CDR2 SNEGSKA come from the germline V gene (reference sequence). The CDR3 has 11 residues.

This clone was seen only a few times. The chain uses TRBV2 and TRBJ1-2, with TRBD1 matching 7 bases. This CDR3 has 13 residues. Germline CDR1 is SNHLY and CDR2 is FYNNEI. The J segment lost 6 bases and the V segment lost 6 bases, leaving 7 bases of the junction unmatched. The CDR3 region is CASRTGSLNGYTF. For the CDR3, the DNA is TGTGCCAGCAGGACAGGGAGCCTCAATGGCTACACCTTC. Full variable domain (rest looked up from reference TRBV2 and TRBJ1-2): EPEVTQTPSHQVTQMGQEVILRCVPISNHLYFYWYRQILGQKVEFLVSFYNNEISEKSEIFDDQFSVERPDGSNFTLKIRSTKLEDSAMYFCASRTGSLNGYTFGSGTRLTVV.

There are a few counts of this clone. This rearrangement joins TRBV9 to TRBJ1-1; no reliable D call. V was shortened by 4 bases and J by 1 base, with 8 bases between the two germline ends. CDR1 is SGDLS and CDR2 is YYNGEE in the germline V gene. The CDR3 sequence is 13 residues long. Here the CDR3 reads CASSRTQNTEAFF. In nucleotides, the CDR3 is TGTGCCAGCAGCCGTACTCAGAACACTGAAGCTTTCTTT. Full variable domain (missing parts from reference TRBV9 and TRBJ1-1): DSGVTQTPKHLITATGQRVTLRCSPRSGDLSVYWYQQSLDQGLQFLIQYYNGEERAKGNILERFSAQQFPDLHSELNLSSLELGDSALYFCASSRTQNTEAFFGQGTRLTVV.

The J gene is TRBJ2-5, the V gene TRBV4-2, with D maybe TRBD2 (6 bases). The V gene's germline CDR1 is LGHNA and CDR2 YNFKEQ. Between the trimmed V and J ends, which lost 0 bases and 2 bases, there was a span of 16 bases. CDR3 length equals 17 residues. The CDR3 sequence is CASSQDESRESQETQYF. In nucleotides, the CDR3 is TGTGCCAGCAGCCAAGATGAGTCTCGGGAGAGTCAAGAGACCCAGTACTTC.

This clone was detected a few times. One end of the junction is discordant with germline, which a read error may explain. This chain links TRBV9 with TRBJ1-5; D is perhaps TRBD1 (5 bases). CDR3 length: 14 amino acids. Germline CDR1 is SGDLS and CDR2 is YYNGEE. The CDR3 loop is CASSGDPGNQPQNF. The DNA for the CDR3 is TGTGCCAGCAGCGGTGATCCAGGGAATCAGCCCCAGAATTTT.

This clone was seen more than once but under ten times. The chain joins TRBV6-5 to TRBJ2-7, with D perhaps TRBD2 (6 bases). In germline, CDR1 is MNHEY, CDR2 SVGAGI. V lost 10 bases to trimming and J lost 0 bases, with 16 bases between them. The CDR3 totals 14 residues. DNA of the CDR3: TGTGCCACTAAAAGGGCGGGGAGCTCCTACGAGCAGTACTTC. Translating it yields CATKRAGSSYEQYF.

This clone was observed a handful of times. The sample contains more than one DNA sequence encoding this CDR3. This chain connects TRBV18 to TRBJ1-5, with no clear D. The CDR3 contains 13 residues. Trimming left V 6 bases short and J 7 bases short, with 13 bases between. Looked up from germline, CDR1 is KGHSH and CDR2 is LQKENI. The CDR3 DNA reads TGTGCCAGCTCGAAGGGCGGGATCCAGCCCCAGCATTTT. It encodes CASSKGGIQPQHF. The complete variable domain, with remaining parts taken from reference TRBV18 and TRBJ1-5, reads NAGVMQNPRHLVRRRGQEARLRCSPMKGHSHVYWYRQLPEEGLKFMVYLQKENIIDESGMPKERFSAEFPKEGPSILRIQQVVRGDSAAYFCASSKGGIQPQHFGDGTRLSIL.

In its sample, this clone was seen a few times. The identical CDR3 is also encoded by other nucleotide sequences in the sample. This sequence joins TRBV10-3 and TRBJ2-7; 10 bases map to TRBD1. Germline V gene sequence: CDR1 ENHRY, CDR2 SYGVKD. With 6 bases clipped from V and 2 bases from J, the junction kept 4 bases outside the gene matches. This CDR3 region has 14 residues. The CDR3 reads CAISVGQGAYEQYF. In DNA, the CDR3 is TGTGCCATCAGCGTCGGACAGGGGGCCTACGAGCAGTACTTC.

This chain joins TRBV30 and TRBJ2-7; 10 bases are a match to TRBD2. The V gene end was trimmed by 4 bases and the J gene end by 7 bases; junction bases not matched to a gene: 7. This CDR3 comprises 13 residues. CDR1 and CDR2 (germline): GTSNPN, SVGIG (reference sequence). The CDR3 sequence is CAWIGGLAQEQYF. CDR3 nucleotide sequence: TGTGCCTGGATAGGGGGACTAGCGCAGGAGCAGTACTTC.

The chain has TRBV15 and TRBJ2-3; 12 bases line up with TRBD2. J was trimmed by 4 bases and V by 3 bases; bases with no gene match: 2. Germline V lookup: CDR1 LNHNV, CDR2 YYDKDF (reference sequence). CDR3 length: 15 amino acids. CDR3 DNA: TGTGCCACCAGCAGCCTAGCGGGAGGGCCAGATACGCAGTATTTT. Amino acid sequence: CATSSLAGGPDTQYF.